The 17 T cell receptor beta chains below all came from one sample that was sequenced in a study of blood T cell repertoires in COVID-19. Clones were sequenced by immunoSEQ multiplex PCR, and TCRdb holds only the in-frame ones, with some missing. The data show 200,000 to 250,000 clones, around 82% seen once. Sequencing was performed on peripheral blood. The source of these receptors is a man aged 45-65 years with active or convalescent COVID-19.

The chain employs TRBV7-2 and TRBJ2-2; 13 nucleotides align to TRBD2. The CDR3 runs 17 residues. V lost 4 bases to trimming and J lost 6 bases; unmatched junction nucleotides: 8. CDR1 and CDR2 (germline): SGHTA, FQGNSA. The CDR3 DNA reads as TGTGCCAGCAGCTCCGGGACTAGCGGGGAGACGGCCGGGGAGCTGTTTTTT. Amino acids: CASSSGTSGETAGELFF. The whole variable domain, remainder taken from reference TRBV7-2 and TRBJ2-2, is GAGVSQSPSNKVTEKGKDVELRCDPISGHTALYWYRQSLGQGLEFLIYFQGNSAPDKSGLPSDRFSAERTGGSVSTLTIQRTQQEDSAVYLCASSSGTSGETAGELFFGEGSRLTVL.

The V gene is TRBV29-1, the J gene TRBJ1-1; D may be TRBD1 (6 bases). The length of the CDR3 is 15 residues. Looked up from germline, CDR1 is SQVTM and CDR2 is ANQGSEA. Between the trimmed V and J ends, which lost 0 bases and 7 bases, there was a span of 18 bases. This CDR3 is CSVEEVRIRGDEAFF. CDR3 bases: TGCAGCGTTGAAGAGGTACGCATCAGGGGAGATGAAGCTTTCTTT. The full variable domain, rest sourced from reference TRBV29-1 and TRBJ1-1, is SAVISQKPSRDICQRGTSLTIQCQVDSQVTMMFWYRQQPGQSLTLIATANQGSEATYESGFVIDKFPISRPNLTFSTLTVSNMSPEDSSIYLCSVEEVRIRGDEAFFGQGTRLTVV.

The chain uses TRBV9 and TRBJ1-1, with 7 bases lining up with TRBD1. The CDR3 is 14 residues long. Trimming at V came to 0 bases and at J to 4 bases, leaving 3 bases not matched to a gene. Germline values: CDR1 SGDLS, CDR2 YYNGEE. CDR3: CASSVVQGITEAFF. CDR3 nucleotides: TGTGCCAGCAGCGTAGTACAGGGGATCACTGAAGCTTTCTTT.

The chain has TRBV6-5 and TRBJ1-1; tentatively, D is TRBD1 (5 bases). The germline gives CDR1 MNHEY, CDR2 SVGAGI. The CDR3 totals 14 residues. The V gene lost 10 bases and the J gene lost 5 bases, with 20 bases spanning the gap. CDR3 sequence reads: CANMNLGVGTEAFF. The CDR3, as DNA: TGTGCCAACATGAATCTAGGGGTGGGAACTGAAGCTTTCTTT.

The chain carries TRBV7-8 and TRBJ1-6; 11 bases align to TRBD1. The V gene end was trimmed by 8 bases and the J gene end by 6 bases; junction bases not matched to a gene: 9. Germline CDR1 SGHVS, CDR2 FQNEAQ. This CDR3 comprises 16 residues. The CDR3 DNA reads TGTGCCAGCGGGACAGGGGGATCTGCTATTAATTCACCCCTCCACTTT. Translated, it gives CASGTGGSAINSPLHF.

The V and J genes are TRBV5-4 and TRBJ2-5; 8 nucleotides agree with TRBD1. In germline, CDR1 is SGHNT, CDR2 YYREEE (reference sequence). The V gene end was trimmed by 4 bases and the J gene end by 4 bases; junction bases not matched to a gene: 12. This CDR3 is built from 16 residues. The CDR3 loop is CASSQRTGPRGETQYF. The CDR3 nucleotides are TGTGCCAGCAGCCAACGGACAGGGCCGAGGGGAGAGACCCAGTACTTC.

This chain joins TRBV6-5 and TRBJ2-2; weak D call: TRBD2 (6 bases). The ends were cut back, 7 bases at V and 1 base at J, with 7 bases in the middle. Per the germline V gene, CDR1 is MNHEY and CDR2 is SVGAGI. The CDR3 loop spans 13 amino acids. In DNA form, the CDR3 reads TGTGCCAGCATCGGGGGGAACACCGGGGAGCTGTTTTTT. This encodes CASIGGNTGELFF.

This CDR3 reads CASSEAEIGGYTF. The CDR3 DNA is TGTGCCAGCAGTGAAGCGGAGATCGGTGGCTACACCTTC. V gene TRBV6-1 combines with J gene TRBJ1-2; D is unclear. The V gene's germline CDR1 is MNHNS and CDR2 SASEGT. The V end lost 0 bases, the J end lost 7 bases, and 9 bases lay between the germline ends. The CDR3 runs to 13 residues.

V and J are TRBV29-1 and TRBJ1-2; 9 bases agree with TRBD1. Germline trimming cut 5 bases from V and 3 bases from J; bases unmatched to any gene: 7. Germline V CDR1 and CDR2: SQVTM, ANQGSEA. The CDR3 covers 14 residues. This chain's CDR3 is CSVPGQGPYYGYTF. DNA for the CDR3: TGCAGCGTTCCAGGACAGGGGCCTTACTATGGCTACACCTTC.

This chain connects TRBV7-2 to TRBJ2-3; 7 bases align to TRBD2. The ends lost 5 bases at V and 0 bases at J; junction bases unmatched: 8. The CDR3 covers 16 residues. CDR1 is SGHTA and CDR2 is FQGNSA in the germline V gene. For the CDR3, the DNA is TGTGCCAGCAGCCCCAGTGGGGGGGGGAGCACAGATACGCAGTATTTT. Its translation is CASSPSGGGSTDTQYF.

The chain joins TRBV9 to TRBJ1-2; possibly TRBD1 for D (5 bases). V was clipped by 0 bases and J by 4 bases, with 22 bases between them. CDR3 length: 18 residues. Germline loops: CDR1 SGDLS, CDR2 YYNGEE. The CDR3 spells CASSVGRGGYEGLYGYTF. The CDR3 coding sequence is TGTGCCAGCAGCGTAGGAAGGGGAGGGTATGAGGGCCTCTATGGCTACACCTTC.

This rearrangement joins TRBV7-2 to TRBJ2-3; no clear D gene. V was trimmed by 1 base and J by 3 bases, leaving 14 bases between them. From germline, CDR1 is SGHTA and CDR2 FQGNSA. This CDR3 has 16 amino acids. The CDR3 sequence is CASSLGDFHQTDTQYF. DNA of the CDR3: TGTGCCAGCAGCTTAGGTGACTTCCATCAAACAGATACGCAGTATTTT.

The genes are TRBV13 and TRBJ1-6; perhaps TRBD1 as D (6 bases). Trimming cost V 5 bases and J 7 bases, with 12 bases left between them. CDR3 length: 14 amino acids. Germline CDR1 is PRHDT and CDR2 is FYEKMQ (reference sequence). CDR3 DNA: TGTGCCAGCAGCCAGTGGGGGGGCAATTCACCCCTCCACTTT. This codes for CASSQWGGNSPLHF. Variable domain in full (rest from reference TRBV13 and TRBJ1-6): AAGVIQSPRHLIKEKRETATLKCYPIPRHDTVYWYQQGPGQDPQFLISFYEKMQSDKGSIPDRFSAQQFSDYHSELNMSSLELGDSALYFCASSQWGGNSPLHFGNGTRLTVT.

The chain recombines TRBV27 with TRBJ2-7, with a weak D call TRBD2 (5 bases). The CDR3 totals 14 residues. V was cut by 3 bases and J by 0 bases, with 9 bases left in between. Germline V gene sequence: CDR1 MNHEY, CDR2 SMNVEV (reference sequence). The CDR3 here is CASSFSLASYEQYF. The CDR3 DNA is TGTGCCAGCAGTTTTAGTCTAGCCTCCTACGAGCAGTACTTC.

The gene calls are TRBV7-2 and TRBJ2-7; 8 nucleotides align to TRBD2. CDR3 length equals 15 residues. The germline V gene encodes CDR1 SGHTA and CDR2 FQGNSA. V trimming: 3 bases; J trimming: 0 bases; junction bases outside the gene matches: 4. The CDR3 sequence is CASSLSSGVSYEQYF. The CDR3, as DNA: TGTGCCAGCAGCTTGAGTAGCGGGGTCTCCTACGAGCAGTACTTC.

The chain has TRBV7-9 and TRBJ1-5; no clear D gene. Deletions cut 5 bases from V and 6 bases from J, with 8 bases between. CDR3 length: 12 amino acids. Per the germline V gene, CDR1 is SEHNR and CDR2 is FQNEAQ (reference sequence). Written as DNA, the CDR3 is TGTGCCAGCAGCCCAGATGGTCAGCCCCAGCATTTT. Translating gives CASSPDGQPQHF. The full variable domain, rest sourced from reference TRBV7-9 and TRBJ1-5, is DTGVSQNPRHKITKRGQNVTFRCDPISEHNRLYWYRQTLGQGPEFLTYFQNEAQLEKSRLLSDRFSAERPKGSFSTLEIQRTEQGDSAMYLCASSPDGQPQHFGDGTRLSIL.

In this sample, this clone turned up a few times. This chain connects TRBV19 to TRBJ2-1; 10 nucleotides line up with TRBD1. The CDR3 covers 13 residues. The ends lost 8 bases at V and 10 bases at J; junction bases unmatched: 8. The germline V gene encodes CDR1 LNHDA and CDR2 SQIVND (reference sequence). This CDR3 is CASAGQGPFEQFF. Written as DNA, the CDR3 is TGTGCCAGTGCGGGACAGGGGCCTTTCGAGCAGTTCTTC. The variable domain in full, completed from reference TRBV19 and TRBJ2-1, reads DGGITQSPKYLFRKEGQNVTLSCEQNLNHDAMYWYRQDPGQGLRLIYYSQIVNDFQKGDIAEGYSVSREKKESFPLTVTSAQKNPTAFYLCASAGQGPFEQFFGPGTRLTVL.